The present TCR beta chain was sequenced within a study of T cells in localized non-small cell lung cancer (dated by TCRdb to the early 2020s). Context from the whole study: T cell repertoires of more than 200 early-stage NSCLC patients were analyzed, with tumors being compared against uninvolved tumor-adjacent lungs. The cohort comprised 236 treatment-naïve NSCLC patients with resected, localized lung tumors. The mean age of the NSCLC patients was about 67 years, with 120 to 150 men and approximately 100 women. On the study overall, not on this receptor specifically: Longer overall survival was associated with higher blood T cell density, whereas shorter survival was associated with higher adjacent-lung clonality. Because of the exploratory design, TCR variables were selected using unadjusted p-values without false-discovery rate correction. Because multi-region sequencing of the tumors was not done, intratumor heterogeneity could not be ruled out. Uninvolved tumor-adjacent lung showed the highest T cell clonality, higher than tumor, which suggests more focused antigenic responses in the adjacent lung. A median of approximately 57 of the top 100 tumor clones were detected in paired uninvolved adjacent lung, and 25 to 35 of these tumor clones were also found among the top 100 clones of the paired uninvolved adjacent lung.

At diagnosis, peripheral blood, uninvolved tumor-adjacent lung and tumor were collected and were preserved as a mix of fresh-frozen and FFPE material. For TCR repertoire profiling, blood samples were analyzed as peripheral blood mononuclear cells. Trimming accounts for 8 bases at V and 3 bases at J, while the number of junction bases matched to no gene is 15. CDR1 and CDR2 are read off the germline V gene as MDHEN and SYDVKM. From cysteine to phenylalanine, the CDR3 is 17 amino acids long. Here the CDR3 DNA is all that survives: 51 bases in frame from base 1. With respect to this clone: Its antigen has not been determined. No much larger clonotype is one base removed from it; base qualities were not supplied.

The immunoSEQ Assay was used to sequence TCR beta CDR3 regions from DNA. The authors' analysis ran thus. To compute T cell density, TCR beta template counts were normalized to usable DNA, which was estimated by amplifying housekeeping genes. The preseqR package was used to estimate richness by extrapolating to 400,000 templates for PBMC samples and to 120,000 templates for tissue samples. Clonality was taken to be one minus Pielou's evenness. Differential abundance testing on productive amino-acid clonotypes, with a minimum total count of 5 and an alpha of 0.1, was used to identify tissue-enriched TCRs. The Jaccard Index and the Morisita Overlap Index were used to quantify repertoire overlap between compartments. TCR beta CDR3s were clustered by GLIPH together with public tetramer-defined viral CDR3s, and at least three viral sequences plus V-gene enrichment were required for viral motifs. Not all clones reach the TCRdb copy of this immuneACCESS table, which keeps in-frame sequences only. Checked studies attribute under half of the gap to unresolved V genes and leave the rest unexplained. That table is the source of V, J and clone size, and D and trimming were worked out from the DNA. In all, the sample holds roughly 34,000 clones, and about four fifths of those were seen once. About two fifths of the sample belongs to the ten largest clones.

The material sequenced was peripheral blood, taken before any cancer treatment. This TCR was sampled from a male donor at least 60 years old with stage II squamous cell lung carcinoma. This chain joins TRBV28 to TRBJ1-5; 8 junctional bases match TRBD1. The encoded CDR3 is CASPNPLGQGDNQPQHF. The sequence in DNA is TGTGCCAGCCCAAACCCCCTCGGACAGGGCGACAATCAGCCCCAGCATTTT.